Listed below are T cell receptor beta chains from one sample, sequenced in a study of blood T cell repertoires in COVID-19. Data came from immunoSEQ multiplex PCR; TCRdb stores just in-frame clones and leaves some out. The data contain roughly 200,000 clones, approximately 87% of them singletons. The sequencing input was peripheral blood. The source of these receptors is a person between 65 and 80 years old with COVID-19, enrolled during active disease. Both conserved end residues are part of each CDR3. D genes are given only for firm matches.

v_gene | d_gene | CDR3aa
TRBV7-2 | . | CASSLATGPYEQYF
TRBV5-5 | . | CASTSGARPSGNTIYF
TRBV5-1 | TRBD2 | CASSPGIGLADTQYF
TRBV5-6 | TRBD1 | CASSHTGDPGGNQPQHF
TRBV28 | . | CASTRQGRWVAAGSGNTIYF
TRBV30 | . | CAWSVSGDINQPQHF
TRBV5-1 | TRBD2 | CASSPFGRANTGELFF
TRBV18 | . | CASSPPYSSYEQYF
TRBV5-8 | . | CASSSAGVWDTEAFF
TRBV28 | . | CASTTRVPLSNYGYTF
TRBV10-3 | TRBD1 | CAISEKRQGVNTEAFF
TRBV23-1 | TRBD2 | CASSQASGGGEQFF
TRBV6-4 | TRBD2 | CASSDETSGKTNTGELFF
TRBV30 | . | CACRGYGEKLFF
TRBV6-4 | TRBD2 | CASNLAGGSHSGANVLTF
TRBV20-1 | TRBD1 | CSARTGDTQYF
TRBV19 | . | CASKTTGLNSGNTIYF
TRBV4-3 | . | CASSQTPSGPEQFF
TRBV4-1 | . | CASSPHRDISYEQYF
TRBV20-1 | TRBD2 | CSASSVIAGWETQYF
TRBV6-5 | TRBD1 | CASSSPGQGTYEQYF
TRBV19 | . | CASSIRFFWQPGDGANVLTF
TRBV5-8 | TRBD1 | CASSSKGAEREKLFF
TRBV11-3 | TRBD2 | CASSFELAGGTDTQYF
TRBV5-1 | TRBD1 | CASSGTGYNNEQFF
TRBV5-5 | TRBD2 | CASSLEASGVYNEQFF
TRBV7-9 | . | CASSLSRRTSTDTQYF
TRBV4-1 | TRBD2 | CASSASGREAAYEQYF
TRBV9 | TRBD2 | CASSVDRTSGGKFDTGELFF
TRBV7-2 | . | CASSLVPEDSPLHF
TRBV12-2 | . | CASRLGQWCLNTGELFF
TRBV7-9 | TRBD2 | CASIAGVTYNEQFF
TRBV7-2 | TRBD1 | CASTRDSNTDTQYF
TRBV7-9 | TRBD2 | CASSLRLADQETQYF
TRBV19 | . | CASSSQGLLAPYLEQFF
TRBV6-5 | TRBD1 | CATQDRGLANTIYF
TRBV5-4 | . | CASSLGAPGVYEQYF
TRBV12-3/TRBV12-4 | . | CASSSGVGEKLFF
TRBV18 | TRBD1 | CASSRRETGESPLHF
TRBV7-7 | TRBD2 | CASSLDRLAGYNEQFF
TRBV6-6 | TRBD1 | CASSYQGDQETQYF
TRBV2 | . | CASTPTSGSGNTIYF
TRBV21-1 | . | CASSNGTGKAQPQHF
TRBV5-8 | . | CASSWRGTYEQYF
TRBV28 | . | CASSDPPGQHGNTIYF
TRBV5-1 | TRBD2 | CASSERVAGAMETQYF
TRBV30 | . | CACLTGSEAFF
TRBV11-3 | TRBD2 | CASSLGASGQETQYF
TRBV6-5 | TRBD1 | CASSYWDAGGYGYTF
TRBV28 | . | CASSPRVEWGKLFF
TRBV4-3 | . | CASSQEAGRAKDEQYF
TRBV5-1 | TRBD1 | CASSQSGTGAGELFF
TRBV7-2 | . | CASSLGDLAQYF
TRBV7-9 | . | CASSLGSGQGHTF
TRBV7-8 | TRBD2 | CASSPGAGANTGELFF